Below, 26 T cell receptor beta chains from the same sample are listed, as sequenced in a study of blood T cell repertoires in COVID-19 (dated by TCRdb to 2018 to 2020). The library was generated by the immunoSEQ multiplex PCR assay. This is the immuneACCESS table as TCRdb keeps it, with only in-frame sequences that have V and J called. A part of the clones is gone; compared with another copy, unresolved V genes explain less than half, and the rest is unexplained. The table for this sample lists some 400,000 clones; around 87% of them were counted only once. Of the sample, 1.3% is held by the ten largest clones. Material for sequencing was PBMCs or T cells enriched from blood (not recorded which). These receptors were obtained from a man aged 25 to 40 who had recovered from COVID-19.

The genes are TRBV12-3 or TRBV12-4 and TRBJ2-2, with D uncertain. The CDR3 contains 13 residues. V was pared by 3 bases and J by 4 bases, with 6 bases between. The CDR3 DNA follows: TGTGCCAGCAGTTTCACTTTCACCGGGGAGCTGTTTTTT. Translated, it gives CASSFTFTGELFF.

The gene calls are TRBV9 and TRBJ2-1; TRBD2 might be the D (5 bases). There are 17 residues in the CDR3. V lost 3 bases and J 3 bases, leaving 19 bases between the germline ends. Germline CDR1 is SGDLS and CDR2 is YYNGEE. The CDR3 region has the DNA TGTGCCAGCAGCGGTTCGGGATTCACGGCCGTCTACAATGAGCAGTTCTTC. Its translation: CASSGSGFTAVYNEQFF.

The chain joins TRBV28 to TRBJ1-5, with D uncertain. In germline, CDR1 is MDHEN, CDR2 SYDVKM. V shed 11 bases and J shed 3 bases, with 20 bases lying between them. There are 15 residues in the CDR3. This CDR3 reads CACSRKGVFNQPQHF. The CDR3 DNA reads TGTGCCTGCTCGCGGAAAGGAGTTTTCAATCAGCCCCAGCATTTT.

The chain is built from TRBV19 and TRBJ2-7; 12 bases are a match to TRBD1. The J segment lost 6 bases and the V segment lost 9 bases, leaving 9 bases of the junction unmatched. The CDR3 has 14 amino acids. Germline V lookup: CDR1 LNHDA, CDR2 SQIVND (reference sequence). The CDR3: CASSSGQGAAEQYF. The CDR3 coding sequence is TGTGCCAGCTCGTCGGGACAGGGGGCAGCCGAGCAGTACTTC.

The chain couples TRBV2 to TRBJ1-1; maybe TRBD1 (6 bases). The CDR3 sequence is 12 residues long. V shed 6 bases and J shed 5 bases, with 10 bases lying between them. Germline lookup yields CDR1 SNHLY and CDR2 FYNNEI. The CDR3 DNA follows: TGTGCCAGCAGGGACAGAAGGACTGAAGCTTTCTTT. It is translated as CASRDRRTEAFF.

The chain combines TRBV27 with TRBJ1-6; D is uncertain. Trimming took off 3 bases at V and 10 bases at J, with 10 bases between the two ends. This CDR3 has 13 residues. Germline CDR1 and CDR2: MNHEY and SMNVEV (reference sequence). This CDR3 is CASSLGEKSPLHF. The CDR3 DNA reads TGTGCCAGCAGTTTGGGAGAAAAATCACCCCTCCACTTT.

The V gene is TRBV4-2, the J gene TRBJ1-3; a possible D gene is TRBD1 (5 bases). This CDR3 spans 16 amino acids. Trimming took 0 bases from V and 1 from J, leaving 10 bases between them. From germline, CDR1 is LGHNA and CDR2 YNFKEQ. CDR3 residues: CASSQDRARSGNTIYF. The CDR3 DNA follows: TGTGCCAGCAGCCAAGACAGGGCGCGGTCTGGAAACACCATATATTTT.

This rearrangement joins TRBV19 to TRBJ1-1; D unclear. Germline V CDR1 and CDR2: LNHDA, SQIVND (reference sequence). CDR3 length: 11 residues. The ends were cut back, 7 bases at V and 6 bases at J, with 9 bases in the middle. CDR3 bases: TGTGCCAGTACCTATATCGCTGAAGCTTTCTTT. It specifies CASTYIAEAFF.

The CDR3 here is CASSGGTGVASNYGYTF. The DNA of the CDR3 is TGTGCCAGCAGTGGAGGGACAGGGGTGGCTTCTAACTATGGCTACACCTTC. The chain joins TRBV2 to TRBJ1-2, with 10 bases that match TRBD1. The germline gives CDR1 SNHLY, CDR2 FYNNEI. V dropped 4 bases and J dropped 0; count of bases not matched to a gene: 8. This CDR3 spans 17 amino acids.

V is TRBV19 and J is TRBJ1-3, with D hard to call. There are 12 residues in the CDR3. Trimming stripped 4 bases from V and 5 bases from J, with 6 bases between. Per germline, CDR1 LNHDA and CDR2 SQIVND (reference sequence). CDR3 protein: CASSNSRNTIYF. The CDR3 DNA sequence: TGTGCCAGTAGTAACAGTCGAAACACCATATATTTT.

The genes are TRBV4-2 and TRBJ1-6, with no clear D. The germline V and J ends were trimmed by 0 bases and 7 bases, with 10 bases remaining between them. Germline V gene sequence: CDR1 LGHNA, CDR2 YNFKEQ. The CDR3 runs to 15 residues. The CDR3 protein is CASSQDPEGNSPLHF. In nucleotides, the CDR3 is TGTGCCAGCAGCCAAGATCCGGAGGGAAATTCACCCCTCCACTTT.

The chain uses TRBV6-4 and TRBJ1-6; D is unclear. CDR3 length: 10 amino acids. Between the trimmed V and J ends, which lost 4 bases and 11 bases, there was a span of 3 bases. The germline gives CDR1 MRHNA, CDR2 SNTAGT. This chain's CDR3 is CASSVAPLHF. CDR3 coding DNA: TGTGCCAGCAGTGTAGCACCCCTCCACTTT.

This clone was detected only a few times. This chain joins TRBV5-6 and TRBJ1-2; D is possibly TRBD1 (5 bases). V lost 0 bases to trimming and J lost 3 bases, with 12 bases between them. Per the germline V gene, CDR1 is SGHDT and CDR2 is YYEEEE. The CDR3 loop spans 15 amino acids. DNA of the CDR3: TGTGCCAGCAGCTTGGTTCGTCAGGGTTACTATGGCTACACCTTC. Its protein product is CASSLVRQGYYGYTF.

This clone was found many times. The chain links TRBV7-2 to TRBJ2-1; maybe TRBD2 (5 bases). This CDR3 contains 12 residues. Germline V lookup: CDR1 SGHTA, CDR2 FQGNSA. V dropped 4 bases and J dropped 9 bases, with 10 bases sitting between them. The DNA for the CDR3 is TGTGCCAGCAGCTCAGATGCGGGTGAGCAGTTCTTC. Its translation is CASSSDAGEQFF. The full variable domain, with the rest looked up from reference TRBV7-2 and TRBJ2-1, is GAGVSQSPSNKVTEKGKDVELRCDPISGHTALYWYRQSLGQGLEFLIYFQGNSAPDKSGLPSDRFSAERTGGSVSTLTIQRTQQEDSAVYLCASSSDAGEQFFGPGTRLTVL.

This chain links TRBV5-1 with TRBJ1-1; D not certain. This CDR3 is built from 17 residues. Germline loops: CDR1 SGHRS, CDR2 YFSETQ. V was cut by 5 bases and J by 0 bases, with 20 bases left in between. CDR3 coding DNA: TGCGCCAGCAGTTCCGAGCACGGGAGAGGAATGAACACTGAAGCTTTCTTT. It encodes CASSSEHGRGMNTEAFF.

CDR3 nucleotide sequence: TGTGCCAGCAGGGCGGGAGCGGGTCAGCCCCAGCATTTT. This codes for CASRAGAGQPQHF. This chain uses TRBV7-8 with TRBJ1-5; D remains ambiguous. Germline V CDR1 and CDR2: SGHVS, FQNEAQ. The germline V and J ends were trimmed by 6 bases and 6 bases, with 12 bases remaining between them. This CDR3 region has 13 residues.

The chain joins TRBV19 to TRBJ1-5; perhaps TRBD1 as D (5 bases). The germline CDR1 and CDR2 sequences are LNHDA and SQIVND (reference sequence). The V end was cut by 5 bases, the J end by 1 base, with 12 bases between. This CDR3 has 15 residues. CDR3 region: CASSRRTPSNQPQHF. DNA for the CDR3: TGTGCCAGTAGTCGTAGGACACCAAGCAATCAGCCCCAGCATTTT.

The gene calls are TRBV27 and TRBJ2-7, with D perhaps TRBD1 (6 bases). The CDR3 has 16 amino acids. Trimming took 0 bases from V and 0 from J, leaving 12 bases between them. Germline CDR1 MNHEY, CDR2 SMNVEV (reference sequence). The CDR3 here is CASSLSQGALSYEQYF. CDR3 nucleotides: TGTGCCAGCAGTTTATCACAGGGAGCTCTCTCCTACGAGCAGTACTTC.

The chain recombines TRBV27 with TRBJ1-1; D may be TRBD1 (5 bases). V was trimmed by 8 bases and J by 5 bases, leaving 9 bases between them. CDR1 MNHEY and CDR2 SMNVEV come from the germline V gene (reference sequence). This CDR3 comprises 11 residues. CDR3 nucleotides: TGTGCCAGCTATAGGGGTACTGAAGCTTTCTTT. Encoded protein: CASYRGTEAFF.

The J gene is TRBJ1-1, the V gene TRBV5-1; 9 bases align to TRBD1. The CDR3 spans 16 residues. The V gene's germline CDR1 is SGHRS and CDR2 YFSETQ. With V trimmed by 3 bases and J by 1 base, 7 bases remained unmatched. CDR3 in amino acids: CASSSRTGVGNTEAFF. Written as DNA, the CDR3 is TGCGCCAGCAGCTCCCGGACAGGGGTTGGGAACACTGAAGCTTTCTTT.

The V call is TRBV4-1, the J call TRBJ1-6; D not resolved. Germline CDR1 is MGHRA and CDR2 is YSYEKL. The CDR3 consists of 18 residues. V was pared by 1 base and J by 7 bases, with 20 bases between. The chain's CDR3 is CASSQVFGLRRLNSPLHF. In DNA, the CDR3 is TGCGCCAGCAGCCAAGTCTTTGGGTTGCGGCGGTTAAATTCACCCCTCCACTTT.

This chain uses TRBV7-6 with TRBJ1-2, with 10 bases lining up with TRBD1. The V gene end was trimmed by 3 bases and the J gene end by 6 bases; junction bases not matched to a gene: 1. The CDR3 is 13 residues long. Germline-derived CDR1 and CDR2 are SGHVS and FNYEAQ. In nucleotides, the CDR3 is TGTGCCAGCAGCTTGACAGGGGGCGATGGCTACACCTTC. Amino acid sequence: CASSLTGGDGYTF.

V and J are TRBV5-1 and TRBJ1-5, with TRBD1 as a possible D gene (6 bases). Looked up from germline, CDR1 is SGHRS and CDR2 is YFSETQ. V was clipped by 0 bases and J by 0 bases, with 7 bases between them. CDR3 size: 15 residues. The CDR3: CASSLEGDSNQPQHF. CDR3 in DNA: TGCGCCAGCAGCTTGGAGGGGGATAGCAATCAGCCCCAGCATTTT.

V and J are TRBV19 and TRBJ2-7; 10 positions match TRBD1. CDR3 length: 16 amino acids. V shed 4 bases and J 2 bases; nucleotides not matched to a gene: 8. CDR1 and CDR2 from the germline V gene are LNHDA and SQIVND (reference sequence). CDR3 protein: CASSTGPGTGAYEQYF. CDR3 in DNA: TGTGCCAGTAGTACGGGCCCCGGGACAGGGGCCTACGAGCAGTACTTC.

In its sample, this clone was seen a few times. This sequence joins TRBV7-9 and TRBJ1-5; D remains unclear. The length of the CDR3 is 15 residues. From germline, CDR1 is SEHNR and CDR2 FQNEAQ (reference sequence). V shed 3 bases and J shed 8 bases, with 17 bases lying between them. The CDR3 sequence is CASSFAGPPGEPQHF. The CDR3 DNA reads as TGTGCCAGCAGCTTCGCCGGGCCCCCGGGAGAGCCCCAGCATTTT. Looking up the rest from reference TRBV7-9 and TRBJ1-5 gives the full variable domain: DTGVSQNPRHKITKRGQNVTFRCDPISEHNRLYWYRQTLGQGPEFLTYFQNEAQLEKSRLLSDRFSAERPKGSFSTLEIQRTEQGDSAMYLCASSFAGPPGEPQHFGDGTRLSIL.

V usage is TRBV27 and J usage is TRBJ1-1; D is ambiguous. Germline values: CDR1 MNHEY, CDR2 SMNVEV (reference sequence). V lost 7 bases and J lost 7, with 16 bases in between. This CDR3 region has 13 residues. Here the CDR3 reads CASKLRNSREAFF. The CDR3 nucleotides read TGTGCCAGCAAACTTAGGAACAGCCGTGAAGCTTTCTTT.